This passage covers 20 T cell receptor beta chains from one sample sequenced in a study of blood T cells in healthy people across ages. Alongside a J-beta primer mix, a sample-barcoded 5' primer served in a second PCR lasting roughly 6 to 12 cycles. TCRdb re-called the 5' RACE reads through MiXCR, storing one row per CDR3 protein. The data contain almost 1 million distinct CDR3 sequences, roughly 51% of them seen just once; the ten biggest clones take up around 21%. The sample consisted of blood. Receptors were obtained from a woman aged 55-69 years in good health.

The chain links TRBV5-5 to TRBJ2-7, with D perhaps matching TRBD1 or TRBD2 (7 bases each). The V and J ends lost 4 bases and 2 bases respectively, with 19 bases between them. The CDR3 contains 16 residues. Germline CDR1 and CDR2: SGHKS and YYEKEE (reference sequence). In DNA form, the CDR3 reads TGTGCCAGCAGCACCCCGACAGGGAGGGACGCCTACGAGCAGTACTTC. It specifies CASSTPTGRDAYEQYF. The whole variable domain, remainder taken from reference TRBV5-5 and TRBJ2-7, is DAGVTQSPTHLIKTRGQQVTLRCSPISGHKSVSWYQQVLGQGPQFIFQYYEKEERGRGNFPDRFSARQFPNYSSELNVNALLLGDSALYLCASSTPTGRDAYEQYFGPGTRLTVT.

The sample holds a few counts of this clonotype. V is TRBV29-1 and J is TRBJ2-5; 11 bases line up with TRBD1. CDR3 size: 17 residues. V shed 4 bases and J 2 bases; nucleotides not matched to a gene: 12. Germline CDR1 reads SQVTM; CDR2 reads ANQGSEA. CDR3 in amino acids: CSVGLRTGGFWQETQYF. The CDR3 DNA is TGCAGCGTTGGGTTAAGGACAGGGGGCTTTTGGCAAGAGACCCAGTACTTC.

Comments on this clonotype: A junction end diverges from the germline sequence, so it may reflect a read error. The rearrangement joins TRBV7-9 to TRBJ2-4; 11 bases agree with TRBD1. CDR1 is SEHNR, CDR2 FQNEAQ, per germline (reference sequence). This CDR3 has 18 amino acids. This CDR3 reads CVSSPGTGGRKAKNIQYF. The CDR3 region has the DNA TGTGTCAGCAGCCCCGGGACAGGGGGACGGAAGGCCAAAAACATTCAGTACTTC. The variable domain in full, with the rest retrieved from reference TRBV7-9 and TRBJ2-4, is DTGVSQNPRHKITKRGQNVTFRCDPISEHNRLYWYRQTLGQGPEFLTYFQNEAQLEKSRLLSDRFSAERPKGSFSTLEIQRTEQGDSAMYLCVSSPGTGGRKAKNIQYFGAGTRLSVL.

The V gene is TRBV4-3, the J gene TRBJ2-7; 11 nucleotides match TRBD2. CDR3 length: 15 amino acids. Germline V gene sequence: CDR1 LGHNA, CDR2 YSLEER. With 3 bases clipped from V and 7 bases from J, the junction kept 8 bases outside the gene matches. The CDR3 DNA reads TGCGCCAGCAGCCATTCTCTAGCGGGAGGCGGGGAGCAGTACTTC. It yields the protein CASSHSLAGGGEQYF.

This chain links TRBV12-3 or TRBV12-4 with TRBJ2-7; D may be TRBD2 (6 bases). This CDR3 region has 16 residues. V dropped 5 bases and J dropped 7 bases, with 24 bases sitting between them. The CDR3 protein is CASSASIRWGVEEQYF. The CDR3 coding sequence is TGTGCCAGCAGTGCCTCAATCCGATGGGGGGTAGAGGAGCAGTACTTC.

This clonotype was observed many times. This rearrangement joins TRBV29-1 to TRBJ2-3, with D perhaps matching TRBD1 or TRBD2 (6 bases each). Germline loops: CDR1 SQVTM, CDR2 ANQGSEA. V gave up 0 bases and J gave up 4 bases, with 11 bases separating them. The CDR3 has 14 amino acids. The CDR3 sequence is CSVEDGGGADTQYF. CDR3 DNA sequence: TGCAGCGTTGAAGATGGGGGCGGGGCAGATACGCAGTATTTT.

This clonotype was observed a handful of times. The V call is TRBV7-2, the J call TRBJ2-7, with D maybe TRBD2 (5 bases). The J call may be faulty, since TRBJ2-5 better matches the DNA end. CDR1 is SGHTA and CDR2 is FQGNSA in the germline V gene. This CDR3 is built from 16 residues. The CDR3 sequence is CASSLLPEAAWETQYF. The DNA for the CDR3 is TGTGCCAGCAGCTTACTGCCGGAAGCGGCATGGGAGACCCAGTACTTC.

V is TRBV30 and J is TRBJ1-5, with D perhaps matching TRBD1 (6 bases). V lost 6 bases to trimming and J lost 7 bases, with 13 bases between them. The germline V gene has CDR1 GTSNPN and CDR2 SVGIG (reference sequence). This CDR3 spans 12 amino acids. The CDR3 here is CACTQGEQPQHF. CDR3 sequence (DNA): TGTGCCTGCACACAGGGTGAGCAGCCCCAGCATTTT.

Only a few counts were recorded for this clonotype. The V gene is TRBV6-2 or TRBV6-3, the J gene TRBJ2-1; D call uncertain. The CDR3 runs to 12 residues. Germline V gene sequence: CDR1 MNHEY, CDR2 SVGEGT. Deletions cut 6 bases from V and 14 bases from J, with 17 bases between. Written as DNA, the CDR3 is TGTGCCAGCAGGTCCGGTCTTTTTCAGGAGTTCTTC. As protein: CASRSGLFQEFF.

The CDR3 here is CASSQVRTTQETQYF. CDR3 bases: TGTGCCAGCAGCCAAGTCCGGACGACCCAAGAGACCCAGTACTTC. The chain combines TRBV3-1 with TRBJ2-5, with D uncertain. The CDR3 runs 15 residues. V shed 1 base and J shed 1 base, with 10 bases lying between them. The germline V gene has CDR1 LGHDT and CDR2 YNNKEL (reference sequence).

The CDR3 region is CASSGTGVDQPQHF. DNA for the CDR3: TGTGCCAGCAGCGGGACAGGGGTCGATCAGCCCCAGCATTTT. The rearrangement links TRBV5-8 to TRBJ1-5; TRBD1 matches 10 bases. This CDR3 contains 14 residues. Germline V CDR1 and CDR2: SGHTS, YDEGEE. The V and J ends lost 4 bases and 5 bases, in that order; junction bases with no gene match: 3.

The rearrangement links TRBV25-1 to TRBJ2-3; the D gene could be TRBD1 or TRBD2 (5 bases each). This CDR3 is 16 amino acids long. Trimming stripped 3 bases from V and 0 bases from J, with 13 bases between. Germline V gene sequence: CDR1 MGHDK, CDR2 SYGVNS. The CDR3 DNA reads TGTGCCAGCAGTGATCGGGACCGTTCTAGCACAGATACGCAGTATTTT. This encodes CASSDRDRSSTDTQYF.

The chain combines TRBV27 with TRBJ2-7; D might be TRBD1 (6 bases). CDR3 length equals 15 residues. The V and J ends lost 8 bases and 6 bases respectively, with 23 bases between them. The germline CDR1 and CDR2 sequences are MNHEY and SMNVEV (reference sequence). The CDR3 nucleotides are TGTGCCAGCGCCACTCCTATACAGGGTCTGGGCGAGCAGTACTTC. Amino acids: CASATPIQGLGEQYF.

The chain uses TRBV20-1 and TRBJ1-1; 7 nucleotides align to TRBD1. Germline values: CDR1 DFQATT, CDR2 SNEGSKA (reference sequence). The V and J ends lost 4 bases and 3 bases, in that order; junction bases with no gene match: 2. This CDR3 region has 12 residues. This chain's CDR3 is CSAKQGDTEAFF. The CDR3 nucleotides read TGCAGTGCTAAGCAGGGGGACACTGAAGCTTTCTTT.

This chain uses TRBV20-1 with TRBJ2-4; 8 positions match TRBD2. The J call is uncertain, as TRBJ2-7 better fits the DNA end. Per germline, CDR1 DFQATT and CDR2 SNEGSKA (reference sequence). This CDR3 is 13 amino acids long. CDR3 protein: CSASVAGPHEQYF. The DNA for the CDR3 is TGCAGTGCTAGTGTAGCGGGACCTCACGAGCAGTACTTC.

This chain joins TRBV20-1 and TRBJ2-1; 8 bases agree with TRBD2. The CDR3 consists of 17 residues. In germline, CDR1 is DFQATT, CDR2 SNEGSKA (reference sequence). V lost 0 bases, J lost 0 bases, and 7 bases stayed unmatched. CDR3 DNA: TGCAGTGCTAGAGACAGGTTAGCGGGACTCTCCTACAATGAGCAGTTCTTC. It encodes CSARDRLAGLSYNEQFF.

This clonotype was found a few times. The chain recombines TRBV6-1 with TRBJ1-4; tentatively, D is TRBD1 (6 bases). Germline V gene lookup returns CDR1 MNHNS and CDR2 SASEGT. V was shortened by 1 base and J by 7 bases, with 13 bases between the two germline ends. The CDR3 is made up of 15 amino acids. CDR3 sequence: CASSEGWGASEKLFF. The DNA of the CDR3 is TGTGCCAGCAGTGAAGGATGGGGGGCAAGTGAAAAACTGTTTTTT.

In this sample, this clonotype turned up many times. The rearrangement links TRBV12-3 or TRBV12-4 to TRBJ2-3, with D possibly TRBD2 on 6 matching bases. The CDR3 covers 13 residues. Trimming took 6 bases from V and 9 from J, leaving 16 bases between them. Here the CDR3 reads CASRERDFGTQYF. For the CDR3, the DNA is TGTGCCAGCAGAGAGAGGGACTTCGGAACGCAGTATTTT.

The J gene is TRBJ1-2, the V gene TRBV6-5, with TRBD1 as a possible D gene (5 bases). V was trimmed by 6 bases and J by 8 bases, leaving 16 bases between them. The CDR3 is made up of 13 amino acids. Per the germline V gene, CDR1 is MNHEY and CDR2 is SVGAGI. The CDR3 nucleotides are TGTGCCAGCAGACCAGGGTCGGCTTACGGCTACACCTTC. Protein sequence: CASRPGSAYGYTF.

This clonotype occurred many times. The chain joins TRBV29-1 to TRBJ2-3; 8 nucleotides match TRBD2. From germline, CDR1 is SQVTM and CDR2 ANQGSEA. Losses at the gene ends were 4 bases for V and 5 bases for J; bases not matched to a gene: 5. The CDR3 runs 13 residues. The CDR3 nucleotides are TGCAGCGTTGGGGCGGGAGGTGGAGATACGCAGTATTTT. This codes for CSVGAGGGDTQYF.